Below are 21 T cell receptor beta chains sequenced from a single sample in a study of technical replicates of blood from several donors. Only in-frame clones appear in the TCRdb table, and some are missing; sequencing was by immunoSEQ multiplex PCR. The table lists roughly 76,000 clones, 65% to 90% of them singletons. Sequenced: PBMCs. These receptors were obtained from a human donor in good health. Some clones in this sample may be carry-over from other donors' samples.

This chain uses TRBV30 with TRBJ2-7, with a weak D call TRBD1 (5 bases). The CDR3 loop spans 12 amino acids. Germline CDR1 and CDR2: GTSNPN and SVGIG (reference sequence). V lost 0 bases, J lost 4 bases, and 7 bases lay in between. CDR3 in amino acids: CAWSVGVYEQYF. In nucleotides, the CDR3 is TGTGCCTGGAGTGTAGGGGTATACGAGCAGTACTTC.

The chain links TRBV7-3 to TRBJ2-5; unclear D gene. CDR1 is SGHTA and CDR2 is FQGTGA in the germline V gene. The CDR3 runs to 13 residues. V gave up 5 bases and J gave up 5 bases, with 12 bases separating them. CDR3 bases: TGTGCCAGCAGCCCCGGCGGCCGTGAGACCCAGTACTTC. It is translated as CASSPGGRETQYF.

The chain recombines TRBV10-2 with TRBJ2-7; TRBD1 aligns across 10 bases. CDR1 and CDR2 (germline): WSHSY, SAAADI. After removal of 7 bases from V and 6 bases from J, the junction contained 6 bases not matched to a gene. CDR3 length: 13 amino acids. CDR3 in DNA: TGCGCCAGCACCGGGACAGGGGTAGTCGAGCAGTACTTC. Translated: CASTGTGVVEQYF.

This sequence joins TRBV6-4 and TRBJ2-7, with 7 positions matching TRBD1. The CDR3 contains 15 residues. Germline V gene lookup returns CDR1 MRHNA and CDR2 SNTAGT. The J segment lost 2 bases and the V segment lost 5 bases, leaving 9 bases of the junction unmatched. The CDR3 loop reads CASSFETGPTYEQYF. The DNA for the CDR3 is TGTGCCAGCAGTTTCGAGACAGGGCCGACCTACGAGCAGTACTTC.

The chain carries TRBV9 and TRBJ2-2; 7 nucleotides align to TRBD1. Looked up from germline, CDR1 is SGDLS and CDR2 is YYNGEE. The V gene end was trimmed by 3 bases and the J gene end by 6 bases; junction bases not matched to a gene: 8. The CDR3 is 15 amino acids. The CDR3 loop reads CASSARTGGAGELFF. The CDR3 DNA sequence: TGTGCCAGCAGCGCAAGGACAGGTGGGGCCGGGGAGCTGTTTTTT.

The chain employs TRBV6-1 and TRBJ1-4, with D unresolved. Germline lookup yields CDR1 MNHNS and CDR2 SASEGT. The CDR3 loop spans 13 amino acids. V dropped 11 bases and J dropped 8 bases, with 18 bases sitting between them. The CDR3 coding sequence is TGTGCCGGTTCCGCAGGAGGTTGGGAAAAACTGTTTTTT. Translated: CAGSAGGWEKLFF.

The rearrangement joins TRBV5-4 to TRBJ1-2; tentatively, D is TRBD1 (6 bases). The germline V gene encodes CDR1 SGHNT and CDR2 YYREEE (reference sequence). The V end was cut by 4 bases, the J end by 8 bases, with 18 bases between. This CDR3 comprises 14 residues. This chain's CDR3 is CASSGADRQWGYTF. CDR3 in DNA: TGTGCCAGCAGCGGCGCCGACAGGCAATGGGGCTACACCTTC. Full variable domain (outside the CDR3, taken from reference TRBV5-4 and TRBJ1-2): ETGVTQSPTHLIKTRGQQVTLRCSSQSGHNTVSWYQQALGQGPQFIFQYYREEENGRGNFPPRFSGLQFPNYSSELNVNALELDDSALYLCASSGADRQWGYTFGSGTRLTVV.

The V and J genes are TRBV5-4 and TRBJ2-1, with a weak D call TRBD2 (5 bases). V lost 3 bases, J lost 3 bases, and 10 bases lay in between. The CDR3 length is 14 residues. The germline gives CDR1 SGHNT, CDR2 YYREEE (reference sequence). CDR3 coding DNA: TGTGCCAGCAGCTGGGAAGACTACTACAATGAGCAGTTCTTC. It yields the protein CASSWEDYYNEQFF.

CDR3 nucleotide sequence: TGTGCCAGCAGCGTAGTCGGCACAGATACGCAGTATTTT. Its protein is CASSVVGTDTQYF. The J gene is TRBJ2-3, the V gene TRBV9; D gene ambiguous. This CDR3 region has 13 residues. The germline gives CDR1 SGDLS, CDR2 YYNGEE. V was cut by 0 bases and J by 1 base, with 3 bases left in between.

J is TRBJ1-1 and V is TRBV30; D is unresolved. The CDR3 loop spans 11 amino acids. The germline V gene has CDR1 GTSNPN and CDR2 SVGIG (reference sequence). Trimming took 2 bases from V and 4 from J, leaving 5 bases between them. In nucleotides, the CDR3 is TGTGCCTGGAGTAGAGTCACTGAAGCTTTCTTT. It specifies CAWSRVTEAFF.

Turning to this clone: In the same sample, other DNA sequences code for this CDR3. The chain combines TRBV4-3 with TRBJ1-4; D might be TRBD1 (6 bases). V was trimmed by 0 bases and J by 8 bases, leaving 19 bases between them. This CDR3 region has 17 residues. The germline V gene encodes CDR1 LGHNA and CDR2 YSLEER. The CDR3 DNA follows: TGCGCCAGCAGCCAAGATCCCCAGGGGAACGTACGGGAAAAACTGTTTTTT. As protein: CASSQDPQGNVREKLFF.

The genes are TRBV4-2 and TRBJ2-2; 7 bases agree with TRBD2. J was trimmed by 4 bases and V by 0 bases; bases with no gene match: 5. The CDR3 runs 16 residues. Per the germline V gene, CDR1 is LGHNA and CDR2 is YNFKEQ. CDR3 sequence: CASSQDRGRGTGELFF. The CDR3, as DNA: TGTGCCAGCAGCCAAGACCGCGGGAGAGGCACCGGGGAGCTGTTTTTT.

The chain links TRBV6-6 to TRBJ2-1, with TRBD2 as a possible D gene (5 bases). Germline V lookup: CDR1 MNHNY, CDR2 SVGAGI (reference sequence). This CDR3 region has 12 residues. V was trimmed by 5 bases and J by 9 bases, leaving 11 bases between them. The CDR3 is CASSPSGSEQFF. DNA for the CDR3: TGTGCCAGCAGTCCCTCGGGGAGTGAGCAGTTCTTC.

This clone was seen a few times. The chain employs TRBV7-9 and TRBJ1-1; TRBD1 is a possible D gene (5 bases). V was cut by 1 base and J by 1 base, with 10 bases left in between. This CDR3 spans 15 amino acids. Looked up from germline, CDR1 is SEHNR and CDR2 is FQNEAQ (reference sequence). The CDR3 reads CASSLEQGWNTEAFF. CDR3 bases: TGTGCCAGCAGCTTAGAGCAGGGATGGAACACTGAAGCTTTCTTT.

V gene TRBV18 combines with J gene TRBJ2-7, with 10 bases aligning to TRBD2. With 8 bases clipped from V and 4 bases from J, the junction kept 14 bases outside the gene matches. Germline CDR1 is KGHSH and CDR2 is LQKENI. The CDR3 has 16 residues. The CDR3 DNA reads TGTGCCAGCGCCAATACCCTAGCGGGGGACAAGTACGAGCAGTACTTC. This translates into CASANTLAGDKYEQYF.

This chain connects TRBV7-9 to TRBJ2-1, with 14 bases fitting TRBD2. The CDR3 sequence is 17 residues long. The V segment lost 5 bases and the J segment 2 bases; nucleotides outside the gene matches: 5. Germline V lookup: CDR1 SEHNR, CDR2 FQNEAQ (reference sequence). The CDR3 here is CASSPRTSGGTYNEQFF. CDR3 nucleotide sequence: TGTGCCAGCAGCCCTAGGACTAGCGGGGGGACCTACAATGAGCAGTTCTTC.

The J gene is TRBJ2-7, the V gene TRBV12-5, with 11 bases identical to TRBD1. The CDR3 covers 14 residues. Germline CDR1 LGHNT, CDR2 FRNRAP. With V trimmed by 6 bases and J by 3 bases, 4 bases remained unmatched. The CDR3: CASGWDRGIYEQYF. The CDR3 DNA is TGTGCTAGTGGCTGGGACAGGGGGATCTACGAGCAGTACTTC.

V is TRBV7-3 and J is TRBJ2-5; D is perhaps TRBD1 (5 bases). The CDR3 is made up of 15 amino acids. Germline V CDR1 and CDR2: SGHTA, FQGTGA. Trimming pared 7 bases from V and 3 bases from J, leaving 18 bases between. CDR3 nucleotides: TGTGCCAGCACCCTCTTAGGTGGGGCAGAAGAGACCCAGTACTTC. Amino acid sequence: CASTLLGGAEETQYF.

Worth noting for this clone: No conserved phenylalanine or tryptophan is present at the end of the CDR3, so a read error is the likely explanation. This chain uses TRBV25-1 with TRBJ1-3; the match to TRBD1 covers 7 bases. The germline V gene encodes CDR1 MGHDK and CDR2 SYGVNS. This CDR3 has 16 residues. V was pared by 2 bases and J by 2 bases, with 6 bases of the junction left unmatched. CDR3 nucleotide sequence: TGTGCCAGCAGTGAAGGACTGACAGGGACTGGAAACACCATATATCTT. Translation gives CASSEGLTGTGNTIYL.

This clone has just one count. V and J are TRBV14 and TRBJ1-1; tentatively, D is TRBD1 (6 bases). Germline lookup yields CDR1 SGHDN and CDR2 FVKESK. The germline V and J ends were trimmed by 3 bases and 4 bases, with 9 bases remaining between them. The CDR3 length is 13 residues. The CDR3 region has the DNA TGTGCCAGCAGCCAGCAGGGGATCACTGAAGCTTTCTTT. Amino acid sequence: CASSQQGITEAFF. The complete variable domain, with remaining parts taken from reference TRBV14 and TRBJ1-1, reads EAGVTQFPSHSVIEKGQTVTLRCDPISGHDNLYWYRRVMGKEIKFLLHFVKESKQDESGMPNNRFLAERTGGTYSTLKVQPAELEDSGVYFCASSQQGITEAFFGQGTRLTVV.

The chain links TRBV14 to TRBJ2-1; TRBD2 matches at 10 bases. The V gene's germline CDR1 is SGHDN and CDR2 FVKESK. V lost 0 bases, J lost 8 bases, and 4 bases stayed unmatched. The CDR3 consists of 15 residues. Here the CDR3 DNA reads TGTGCCAGCAGCCAAGATCAGCTAGCGGGGGATGAGCAGTTCTTC. Translating gives CASSQDQLAGDEQFF.